The 4 T cell receptor beta chains below come from one sample, sequenced in a study of metastatic and nonmetastatic thyroid tumors. With MiXCR, TCRdb called clones anew from the PCR reads. The sample yields tens of thousands of clones, roughly a quarter seen once. Thyroid surgery took place with no prior treatment in any patient. The sequencing sample was made of tumor tissue. All receptors derive from a male donor with papillary thyroid cancer or a benign thyroid nodule (not recorded which). Some clones in this sample may be carry-over from other donors' samples.

This clone was detected many times. The J gene is TRBJ2-5, the V gene TRBV6-1; D call uncertain. Trimming shortened V by 3 bases and J by 5 bases, and 10 bases separated the two germline ends. This CDR3 spans 13 amino acids. CDR1 and CDR2 (germline): MNHNS, SASEGT. The CDR3 nucleotides are TGTGCCAGCAGTGAGCCGGTGAGGGAGACCCAGTACTTC. Its protein is CASSEPVRETQYF.

This clone was seen repeatedly, ten times or more. The chain combines TRBV3-1 with TRBJ1-6; D ambiguous. The CDR3 runs to 15 residues. Germline CDR1 reads LGHDT; CDR2 reads YNNKEL (reference sequence). V lost 2 bases, J lost 7 bases, and 12 bases lay in between. This chain's CDR3 is CASSQFGQKNSPLHF. For the CDR3, the DNA is TGTGCCAGCAGCCAATTTGGTCAGAAGAATTCACCCCTCCACTTT.

This clone appeared many times. The rearrangement links TRBV27 to TRBJ2-2; 7 nucleotides align to TRBD1. Germline V lookup: CDR1 MNHEY, CDR2 SMNVEV (reference sequence). The CDR3 consists of 14 residues. V lost 6 bases and J lost 0; bases outside the gene matches: 1. This CDR3 is CASRGQTNTGELFF. CDR3 DNA sequence: TGTGCCAGCAGGGGACAGACGAACACCGGGGAGCTGTTTTTT.

In this sample, this clone turned up a few times. The chain employs TRBV9 and TRBJ2-5; D may correspond to TRBD1 or TRBD2 (5 bases each). CDR1 is SGDLS and CDR2 is YYNGEE in the germline V gene. The CDR3 extends over 16 amino acids. V was cut by 0 bases and J by 5 bases, with 17 bases left in between. CDR3: CASSVGPGPLVETQYF. As DNA, the CDR3 is TGTGCCAGCAGCGTAGGGCCGGGACCTCTTGTGGAGACCCAGTACTTC.